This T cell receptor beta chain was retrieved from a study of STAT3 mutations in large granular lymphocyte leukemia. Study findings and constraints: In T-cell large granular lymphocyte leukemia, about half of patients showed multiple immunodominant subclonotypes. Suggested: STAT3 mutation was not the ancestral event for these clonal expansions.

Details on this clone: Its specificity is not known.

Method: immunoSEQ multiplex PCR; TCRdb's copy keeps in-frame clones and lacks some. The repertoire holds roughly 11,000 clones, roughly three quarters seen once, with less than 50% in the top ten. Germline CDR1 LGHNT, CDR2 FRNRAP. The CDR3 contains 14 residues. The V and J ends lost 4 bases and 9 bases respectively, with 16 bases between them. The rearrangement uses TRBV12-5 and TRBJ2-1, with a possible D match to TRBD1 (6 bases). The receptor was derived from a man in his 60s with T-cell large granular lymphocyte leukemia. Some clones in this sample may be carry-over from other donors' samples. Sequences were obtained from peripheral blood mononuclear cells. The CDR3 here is CASGWGLYSSEQFF. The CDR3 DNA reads TGTGCTAGTGGTTGGGGGCTTTATTCCAGTGAGCAGTTCTTC.